Reported below is one T cell receptor (beta chain). This clone has just a few counts. It lacks a known antigen. One base away there is no much larger clone; base qualities are not given. All of the isolated RNA was reverse transcribed with the High Capacity cDNA Reverse Transcription Kit, so expressed TCRB transcripts were sequenced. Deep immunoSEQ sequencing was performed on naive, central memory and regulatory T cell samples, with an average of roughly 4 million total reads per sample. Sorted cells were lysed in RLT buffer, and RNA was extracted using DNase-treated RNeasy Micro or Mini kits according to cell number. Each cell subset was processed separately to prevent cross-contamination, with patient and healthy donor samples processed together. The immunoSEQ multiplex PCR was used to amplify TCRB sequences from cDNA, yielding 87-bp fragments that span the CDR3 region. The amplicons were sequenced using the Illumina HiSeq platform. As for the original processing: PCR bias was computationally corrected using synthetic template baselines, reads within Hamming distance 2 were collapsed, and singletons that could not be merged were discarded. Reads were aligned against IMGT to assign V, D and J genes, CDR3 length and insertions or deletions at six rearrangement sites. Within each subset, clonotype counts were normalized to sorted cell number, and only after that were true diversity and Gini coefficients computed with the tcR R package. The overlap coefficient, calculated on TCRB nucleotide sequences, was used to quantify repertoire sharing. TCRdb took this table from immuneACCESS and kept in-frame rearrangements with V and J called. Such tables lack part of the clones; where checked against another copy, unresolved V genes explain under half of the gap, and the rest is unexplained. V and J calls and clone size are those listed in that table; D and trimming were worked out from the DNA. Present in this sample are roughly 400,000 clones, around a tenth of which were seen just once. About 0.64% of the sample comes from the top ten.

From each donor, a single peripheral blood sample of about 100 mL on average was drawn into heparinised tubes. Naive, central memory, regulatory and stem cell-like memory CD4+ T cells were sorted on a BD FACSAria II using a panel including CD45RO, CCR7, CD25, CD127, CD95 and CD27. A purity above 95% was achieved for all sorted populations. Right away, PBMCs were isolated by Lymphoprep density gradient centrifugation and were stained directly, with no culture step. Samples were stained and sorted in pairs, with one healthy donor and one patient per experiment, so that batch effects were minimized. Trimming costs V 1 base and J 4 bases, and their ends lie 13 bases apart. The CDR3 numbers 15 residues from cysteine through phenylalanine. Left in the record is the CDR3 DNA by itself, 45 bases read in frame from the first base. CDR1 and CDR2, looked up from the germline V gene, are SGHTA and FQGNSA. This record comes from a study of beta chain features in type 1 diabetes (dated by TCRdb to 2016 to 2019). Regarding the study in general: Patients and healthy donors did not differ in mean age, gender distribution, total cell number or subset yield. Across all samples, 107,917,701 sorted cells were examined, and cell number per subset correlated strongly with RNA yield. In the study, TCRB repertoires of sorted circulating CD4+ T cell subsets from recently diagnosed type 1 diabetes patients were compared with those of matched healthy donors. Regulatory and stem cell-like memory subsets were isolated from only 8 patients and 8 healthy donors, whereas naive and central memory subsets came from all 28 donors.

The paper as a whole reports these results and caveats: Because cDNA rather than genomic DNA was sequenced, highly expressing activated cells could have been over-represented, although no difference in activation and CD3 levels was found between groups. Shorter templates might have been favored by PCR, but patient and control samples were amplified and corrected together, so both groups would have been affected equally by any skew. A moderate but significant shortening of TCRB CDR3 length was observed in type 1 diabetes patients in all four CD4+ subsets. Patients with type 1 diabetes made fewer insertions and deleted more nucleotides at VDJ recombination sites, implying thymic rearrangement abnormalities. Only small numbers of individuals were included in the HLA sub-analyses, which left unresolved whether HLA type had any influence on TCRB rearrangement. Naive, central memory and regulatory TCRB repertoires appeared more similar among patients than among healthy donors.

The sequenced material came from central memory CD4+ T cells from blood. This receptor was obtained from a man aged 25 to 45 with type 1 diabetes. The rearranged segments are TRBV7-2 and TRBJ1-1; no D gene can be assigned with confidence. The CDR3 region has the sequence CASSLGFGEGTEAFF. The nucleotide sequence is TGTGCCAGCAGCTTAGGGTTCGGGGAAGGCACTGAAGCTTTCTTT.